Listed below are T cell receptor beta chains from one sample, sequenced in a study of shared clonotypes between healthy human individuals. Repertoires were generated with immunoSEQ multiplex PCR, while TCRdb's copy carries only in-frame clones and drops some. The profile shows approximately 710,000 clones, 90% of them singletons. Sequencing input: memory CD8+ T cells from PBMCs. The receptors were gathered from a man younger than 30 in good health. Some clones in this sample may be carry-over from other donors' samples. CDR3s include the opening cysteine and the closing phenylalanine or tryptophan. The order of the fields is clone size, V gene, J gene, D gene, CDR3 protein, CDR3 DNA. The D gene is left open where the match is weak. Clone size, where shown, is once, few, many, or a class for clones that have expanded.

clone size: .; V gene: TRBV5-6; J gene: TRBJ2-7; D gene: .; CDR3 protein: CASSLGLLYEQYF; CDR3 DNA: TGTGCCAGCAGCTTGGGACTTCTCTACGAGCAGTACTTC
clone size: .; V gene: TRBV27; J gene: TRBJ1-1; D gene: .; CDR3 protein: CASSFLGANTEAFF; CDR3 DNA: TGTGCCAGCAGTTTTCTCGGGGCTAACACTGAAGCTTTCTTT
clone size: .; V gene: TRBV4-3; J gene: TRBJ2-7; D gene: .; CDR3 protein: CASSQVVGSYEQYF; CDR3 DNA: TGCGCCAGCAGCCAAGTTGTCGGGTCCTACGAGCAGTACTTC
clone size: .; V gene: TRBV5-1; J gene: TRBJ2-1; D gene: .; CDR3 protein: CASSFGAAGEQFF; CDR3 DNA: TGCGCCAGCAGCTTCGGGGCTGCAGGTGAGCAGTTCTTC
clone size: .; V gene: TRBV30; J gene: TRBJ2-2; D gene: TRBD2; CDR3 protein: CAWSSGMGGELFF; CDR3 DNA: TGTGCCTGGAGTAGCGGGATGGGCGGGGAGCTGTTTTTT
clone size: once; V gene: TRBV4-1; J gene: TRBJ2-7; D gene: .; CDR3 protein: CASSHLYFAGTASYEQYF; CDR3 DNA: TGCGCCAGCAGCCATCTTTACTTCGCCGGGACCGCCTCCTACGAGCAGTACTTC
clone size: .; V gene: TRBV10-2; J gene: TRBJ2-7; D gene: .; CDR3 protein: CASSVDIYEQYF; CDR3 DNA: TGCGCCAGCAGCGTGGACATCTACGAGCAGTACTTC
clone size: .; V gene: TRBV27; J gene: TRBJ2-2; D gene: .; CDR3 protein: CASAPLGTGELFF; CDR3 DNA: TGTGCCAGCGCTCCGCTAGGCACCGGGGAGCTGTTTTTT
clone size: few; V gene: TRBV27; J gene: TRBJ1-1; D gene: .; CDR3 protein: CASSLGGNTEAFF; CDR3 DNA: TGTGCCAGCAGTTTGGGGGGGAACACTGAAGCTTTCTTT
clone size: .; V gene: TRBV2; J gene: TRBJ1-2; D gene: .; CDR3 protein: CASILGARANYGYTF; CDR3 DNA: TGTGCCAGCATCCTCGGCGCCAGGGCTAACTATGGCTACACCTTC
clone size: .; V gene: TRBV7-9; J gene: TRBJ2-7; D gene: .; CDR3 protein: CASSTRVYEQYF; CDR3 DNA: TGTGCCAGCAGCACTAGGGTTTACGAGCAGTACTTC
clone size: once; V gene: TRBV7-9; J gene: TRBJ2-1; D gene: TRBD1; CDR3 protein: CASSSRDRVMENEQFF; CDR3 DNA: TGTGCCAGCAGCAGCCGGGACAGGGTAATGGAGAATGAGCAGTTCTTC